The present entry profiles one T cell receptor (beta chain) with its context. Its specificity is unknown. The naive CD8 fraction comprised CD45RO-negative cells positively selected for CCR7 and excluded terminally differentiated effector memory CD45RA+ cells. Donors were Caucasian adults residing in Nashville, Tennessee, USA. Some clones are missing from TCRdb's copy, which holds only in-frame ones; the method was immunoSEQ multiplex PCR. The top ten clones hold about 1.1% of a sample with about 2 million clones, roughly 94% of them seen once. The data stem from a study of shared clonotypes between healthy human individuals. General study findings and limits: The researchers took only blood, and tissue repertoires probably look different.

Germline CDR1 SGHDT, CDR2 YYEEEE. CDR3 length: 17 amino acids. Trimming pared 1 base from V and 3 bases from J, leaving 16 bases between. The TCR comes from a man between 18 and 35 years old in good health. Sequenced sample: naive CD8+ T cells sorted from blood. The chain combines TRBV5-6 with TRBJ1-4; D call uncertain. The CDR3 sequence is CASSLRREVGANEKLFF. The CDR3 DNA reads as TGTGCCAGCAGCTTGAGGAGGGAGGTTGGAGCTAATGAAAAACTGTTTTTT.